A selection of T cell receptor beta chains follows, all from one sample in a study of blood T cell repertoires in COVID-19. This table comes from immunoSEQ multiplex PCR, and its TCRdb copy is limited to in-frame clones, with some not included. This table has over 150,000 clones, 80% to 90% appearing once. What was sequenced was PBMCs or T cells enriched from blood (not recorded which). Source of these receptors: a woman aged 18-35 years who had recovered from COVID-19. CDR3s include the opening cysteine and the closing phenylalanine or tryptophan. Fields, in order: clone size, V gene, J gene, D gene, CDR3 DNA, CDR3 protein. The D gene is left open where the match is weak. Clone size, where shown, is once, few, many, or a class for clones that have expanded.

NA,TRBV7-7,TRBJ2-2,NA,TGTGCTAGCAGCTTAGTGGCCAACACCGGGGAGCTGTTTTTT,CASSLVANTGELFF
NA,TRBV24-1,TRBJ1-2,NA,TGTGCCACCAGTGAGCGACAGGTTAACTATGGCTACACCTTC,CATSERQVNYGYTF
NA,TRBV28,TRBJ2-7,NA,TGTGCCAGCAGTTCACTGGGACTCCTCTCCTACGAGCAGTACTTC,CASSSLGLLSYEQYF
NA,TRBV7-8,TRBJ2-3,NA,TGTGCCAGCAGCCCAGGGACAGATACGCAGTATTTT,CASSPGTDTQYF
NA,TRBV7-8,TRBJ2-2,TRBD1,TGTGCCAGCAGAAAAGGGGGCAAGTGGGTCACCGGGGAGCTGTTTTTT,CASRKGGKWVTGELFF
NA,TRBV19,TRBJ1-1,NA,TGTGCCAGTTTTGGGGGGACTGAAGCTTTCTTT,CASFGGTEAFF
few,TRBV4-1,TRBJ1-2,NA,TGCGCCAGCAGCCGAGAGGTTACAGTACCTTCCTATGGCTACACCTTC,CASSREVTVPSYGYTF
few,TRBV18,TRBJ2-1,TRBD2,TGTGCCAGCTCACCCAAAACCCACTTATCGATAGCGGGGGATGAGCAGTTCTTC,CASSPKTHLSIAGDEQFF
NA,TRBV9,TRBJ1-6,NA,TGTGCCAGCAGCGTAGGGCCCTATTCACCCCTCCACTTT,CASSVGPYSPLHF
few,TRBV19,TRBJ1-1,NA,TGTGCCACCTACGGGGGGCGCAGCACTGAAGCTTTCTTT,CATYGGRSTEAFF
NA,TRBV11-1,TRBJ2-7,NA,TGTGCCAGCAGCTTACCAGACTACGAGCAGTACTTC,CASSLPDYEQYF
NA,TRBV28,TRBJ1-1,TRBD1,TGTGCCAGCAGTACTGGACAGGGTAAGACTGAAGCTTTCTTT,CASSTGQGKTEAFF
NA,TRBV5-1,TRBJ2-7,TRBD2,TGCGCCAGCAGCTCGGGGTGGTTAGCGGGAGGCATCGAGCAGTACTTC,CASSSGWLAGGIEQYF
NA,TRBV27,TRBJ2-7,NA,TGTGCCAGCAGTTTGGATGTCTGGGGTGACAGTAGCTACGAGCAGTACTTC,CASSLDVWGDSSYEQYF
NA,TRBV10-1,TRBJ1-6,TRBD1,TGCGCCAGCAGAGGGGGGAATTTGGACAGGGGGCGATCACCCCTCCACTTT,CASRGGNLDRGRSPLHF
NA,TRBV3-1/TRBV3-2,TRBJ1-2,TRBD1,TGTGCCAGCAGCCAACGAAACCCGACAGGGAACTATGGCTACACCTTC,CASSQRNPTGNYGYTF